This T cell receptor (beta chain) stems from a study of cytomegalovirus exposure and HLA in healthy donors (TCRdb year 2017). Describing the broader study: An earlier analysis of roughly 630 of the donors reported 250 to 350 Gb of sequence data and some 120 million unique TCR beta sequences from about 179 million T cells. An early release covering roughly 580 HLA-typed donors comprised approximately 300 gigabases of sequencing data and tens of millions of unique TCR sequences. Of the roughly 410 genotyped donors, less than 90% were placed in the genetic ancestry cluster associated with self-reported Caucasian donors. The study aimed to test whether signatures of past pathogen exposure could be identified by cataloging public T cell receptors. The T cell repertoires of under 750 subjects were profiled by immunosequencing and related to cytomegalovirus serostatus. A separate validation cohort of about 110 different subjects was used in addition to the approximately 700-subject first cohort. The study combined high-throughput TCR immunosequencing, statistical association of individual TCRs with disease status, and machine learning to predict cytomegalovirus infection status. A later analysis re-analyzed previously published TCR beta repertoires from hundreds of donors and added high-resolution HLA genotyping to study TCR occurrence patterns. The later analysis used no new phenotypic data to find candidate immune exposures, relying instead on TCR beta sequences and their occurrence across donors. An earlier analysis of several hundred of the donors used high-throughput TCR beta sequencing to judge whether each TCR beta V gene segment behaved as functional or pseudogenic. Donor age, sex, ethnicity and CMV serostatus were collected together with the repertoire data. Genome-wide SNP genotypes for about 60% of the roughly 700 donors were used in a later genetic analysis, which treated that subset as a discovery cohort. Every discovery cohort repertoire had been produced on one sequencing platform. HLA typing included class I and class II loci at four-digit resolution. Typing coverage varied by locus: roughly 629-630 donors for A, B, C, DRB1 and DQB1; roughly 560 for DQA1; some 610 for DPA1; 450 to 480 for DPB1. Several DR-DQ haplotypes were treated as single units for association and clustering because of strong linkage in the cohort. Among 300 to 500 genotyped donors of the cohort, an average of approximately 220,000 unique TCR beta nucleotide sequences was sequenced per donor, of which about 18% were non-productive.

The CDR3 runs 17 amino acids, cysteine and phenylalanine included. Only the CDR3 region is kept as DNA, spanning 51 bases read in frame from base 1. The germline V gene yields SGHTA for CDR1 and FQGNSA for CDR2. Trimming accounts for 5 bases at V and 5 bases at J, while the number of junction bases matched to no gene is 12. The cohort was made up of approximately 700 healthy bone marrow donors. At the time of sampling, every cohort member was nominally healthy, though immune exposures that went unrecorded were likely present. The donor was CMV seronegative and was included in the group of 352 seronegative cohort members. A peripheral blood sample was collected from each donor, and TCR beta sequencing was performed on peripheral blood mononuclear cells. Genomic DNA extraction from the blood cell samples was performed with the Qiagen DNeasy Blood Extraction Kit. Libraries were made using the immunoSEQ multiplex PCR assay. The multiplex PCR relied on a mix of 60 forward primers for TCR Vbeta segments and 13 reverse primers for TCR Jbeta segments. Amplification of the CDR3 region of rearranged TCR beta genes was performed with a multiplex PCR assay on genomic DNA. The Illumina HiSeq System was used to sequence the amplified TCR beta libraries as 87-base-pair reads. The study's processing was this. Across the 500 to 850 repertoires, a later analysis counted tens of millions of unique TCR beta chains, roughly 11 million of which were shared by at least two donors. Raw reads were error-corrected and collapsed into unique sequences by a nearest-neighbor algorithm in which closely related sequences were merged to remove PCR and sequencing errors. Alignment of CDR3 sequences to IMGT reference sequences was used to assign V, D and J gene segments. For a sequence to be retained, a match of at least six nucleotides was required to both a V gene segment and a J gene segment. Rearrangements were called productive when the CDR3 lacked stop codons and stayed in frame with V and J; all others were non-productive. Following IMGT convention, CDR3 was defined as the stretch from the second conserved V-encoded cysteine to the conserved J-encoded phenylalanine. In an earlier analysis of approximately 500 of the donors, sequences lacking an unambiguous match to a single V gene segment were excluded. An earlier analysis of some 500 of the donors classified V segments as functional when productive rearrangements were above 56.7% and as segregating when the standard deviation between donors was above 5%. To diagnose cytomegalovirus status from the catalog of TCR beta chain sequences, a statistical classification framework was built. In a later analysis, V and J genes were assigned by comparing TCR nucleotide sequences against IMGT/GENE-DB human TR gene sequences. The TCRdist pipeline was used in a later analysis to assign CDR3 sequences and most-parsimonious VDJ recombination scenarios. In a later analysis, each TCR beta chain was defined by its CDR3 amino acid sequence together with its V-gene family, and reads lacking a unique V-gene family were excluded. A later analysis removed 500 to 650 highly shared, low-generation-probability nucleotide sequences to deal with suspected cross-contamination and a sequencing artifact. For each public chain, a later analysis derived a clonal expansion index from normalized ranks of inferred template counts within each repertoire. A later analysis computed generation probabilities with a VDJ recombination model fitted to out-of-frame rearrangements, and checked the results against IGoR. A later analysis scored TCR-TCR, TCR-HLA and TCR-CMV co-occurrence with hypergeometric tests, applying a repertoire-size bias correction to TCR pairs. False discovery rates were estimated in a later analysis by permuting HLA or CMV assignments 20 times. A later analysis grouped co-occurring TCRs with DBSCAN, adding TCRdist sequence similarity when clustering within HLA-allele-positive subsets. Co-occurrence clustering excluded repertoires with fewer than 30,000 or more than 120,000 public chains, plus five with anomalous nucleotide sharing. TCRdb provides this immuneACCESS table in a form limited to in-frame rearrangements. Some clones are lacking; in checked studies, under half of them reflect an unresolved V gene, and why the rest are absent is not known. V, J and clone size derive from that table, while D and trimming were established from the DNA sequence. Across this sample there are some 140,000 clones, with 74% seen only once. About 2% of the sample rests with the top ten.

This clone has more than one count but fewer than ten. It has no known antigen specificity. Base qualities are not recorded, but no much larger clone differs from it by a single base. Findings and caveats that apply to the study as a whole: Most TCR sequences were seen in very few donors, while some public TCRs were found in many individuals. Linkage disequilibrium might explain the correlated functional status among segregating V segments, but an unknown experimental factor could not be ruled out. In an earlier analysis of approximately 590 of the donors, most TCR beta V segments were observed in productive rearrangements about 87% or about 30% of the time, broadly matching IMGT annotations. The presence/absence analyses assumed that sequencing depth was roughly uniform across donors, and that assumption may not be true. Some IMGT-functional V segments, including TRBV6-2 and TRBV6-3, could not be distinguished by the 87-base-pair reads and were therefore excluded. Cytomegalovirus status was reported to be diagnosed by the classifier with high specificity and sensitivity in both the original and validation cohorts. A further reported finding was that TCR beta sequences accurately predicted the HLA-A and HLA-B alleles for most subjects in the first cohort. The sequencing pipeline was judged likely to have produced a cluster of highly shared sequence variants as a technical artifact. Several of the top co-occurrence clusters appeared to be linked to parvovirus B19, influenza, CMV and Epstein-Barr virus, according to a later analysis. For the cohort, immune exposure information was limited to CMV serostatus. Fewer than 20 rarely observed V segments, including chromosome 9 orphons, were excluded from the earlier analysis of a few hundred of the donors because counts were too low. An association between a missense DCLRE1C variant and V-gene and J-gene trimming of TCR beta chains was found in a later genetic analysis and replicated in an independent cohort. In a later analysis, the rate of TCR association differed among HLA loci, with DRB1 alleles having the most associated TCRs and HLA-C alleles having the fewest. In a later analysis, HLA-associated TCR beta chains showed more clonal expansion and lower generation probabilities than non-associated chains that were equally common. At a false discovery rate of 0.05, a later analysis linked 15,000 to 20,000 TCR beta sequences to specific HLA alleles. The study gave a list of around 170 TCR beta chains associated with cytomegalovirus. According to the authors, the approach could potentially be generalized to other disease states and immunological phenotypes. When HLA alleles, especially DR and DQ, strongly co-occurred, TCR associations were difficult to assign to individual alleles. According to a later genetic analysis, donors in an Asian-associated ancestry cluster had fewer N-insertions in productive TCRs than the approximately 670-donor mean. Because some donors lacked HLA typing at each locus, the association tests relied only on the typed subset. The cohort was sequenced for TCR beta chains only, and without alpha or paired-chain data the features that could be detected were limited. According to a later analysis, most CMV-associated TCR beta chains appeared to be HLA-restricted, and the HLA associations seemed to be driven largely by CMV exposure. In vitro tests confirmed that three of the cytomegalovirus-associated TCR beta chains recognize cytomegalovirus antigens.

The TCR was taken from a young man in good health and CMV-seronegative. Rearrangement joined TRBV7-2 to TRBJ2-3, with 11 bases in between that match TRBD2. Sequencing input: PBMCs. The CDR3 loop reads CASSPNLSGGGGDTQYF. The DNA sequence reads TGTGCCAGCAGCCCGAACCTTAGCGGGGGGGGAGGAGATACGCAGTATTTT.